The entry below gives a single T cell receptor beta chain sequence along with its context. Its antigen specificity is not known. Qualities for individual bases were not recorded, and no much larger clone is one base off. This record comes from a study of T-cell memory formation after mild COVID-19 (dated by TCRdb to the early 2020s). General notes on the study: TCR sequence clusters from the two donors were largely donor specific. In a couple of donors, T-cell clones that expanded and contracted after mild COVID-19 were followed by sequencing TCRalpha and TCRbeta repertoires longitudinally. The cohort was made up of two young adult volunteers, one female and one male, who were previously healthy.

PBMCs were isolated by Ficoll-Paque density gradient centrifugation. The V and J ends are trimmed by 4 bases and 5 bases, leaving 11 bases between them. The germline V gene encodes CDR1 LGHNA and CDR2 YSLEER. From the cysteine through the phenylalanine, the CDR3 covers 13 amino acids. Of the read, only the CDR3 DNA is kept; its 39 bases are in frame from base 1. The data were produced on an Illumina NovaSeq 6000. TCRalpha and TCRbeta cDNA libraries were constructed by 5'RACE with constant-segment primers, with sample barcodes and unique molecular identifiers being introduced. Trizol reagent was used to extract RNA from every sample. Library amplification was performed in two PCR steps, and a second sample barcode and Illumina TruSeq adapters were introduced in the second step. Sequencing of libraries was performed on an Illumina NovaSeq with 2 x 150 bp paired-end reads. In the paper's pipeline: Demultiplexing of reads and collapsing into UMI-guided consensus sequences were performed with migec v1.2.7. With mixcr v2.1.11, UMI consensuses were aligned to TRA and TRB V and J templates and assembled into clonotypes. Expanded or contracted clonotypes were those called significant by both edgeR and NoisET, with noise models trained on biological replicates. For edgeR calls, the thresholds were a false discovery rate-adjusted p below 0.01 and a log2 fold-change of 1. As an exploratory analysis of dynamics, max-normalized trajectories of the 1000 most abundant clonotypes were examined by PCA with hierarchical clustering. Separately sequenced CD4+ and CD8+ repertoires were used to assign a CD4 or CD8 phenotype to each responding clone. Using fastp at Q25 and MiXCR, TCRdb reprocessed the public reads and kept productive beta chains. For every CDR3 protein sequence, its rows merge into one entry that carries the most common genes and DNA. These V and J calls are TCRdb output, not the study's own analysis. The sample includes more than 250,000 distinct CDR3 sequences, with about 16% observed a single time. The ten largest clones capture roughly 20% of the sample.

Study-level results and caveats: Contracting CD4+ clones appeared mostly in the CM and EM memory subsets, whereas CD8+ clones were enriched in EMRA. Some responding clones were detected in pre-infection memory, which suggested that pre-existing cross-reactive memory T cells had joined the SARS-CoV-2 response. The second-wave clones that peaked on day 37 were not confirmed to be SARS-CoV-2 specific. Balanced CD4/CD8 phenotypes were observed for clones contracting from day 15 to 85, whereas a bias towards CD4+ was observed for a second wave of clones expanding from day 15 to 37. The study included only two mild cases, and larger cohorts that include severe cases with pre-infection samples were judged to be necessary.

The chain links TRBV4-3 with TRBJ1-2; the best D guess is TRBD1, with 6 bases matching. What was sequenced was PBMCs or a T cell subset sorted from them (not recorded which). This receptor was obtained from a man aged 18 to 30 who had mild COVID-19 (a few samples of this study predate the infection). The sample titles of this study are shuffled in the database, so cell type and time point are left out; the donor was told from shared clones. CDR3 sequence: CASSRDGQYGYTF. DNA sequence: TGCGCCAGCAGCCGGGACGGACAGTATGGCTACACCTTC.